This T cell receptor beta chain originates from a study of blood T cell repertoires in COVID-19. Study context: COVID-19 samples from acute and convalescent phases originated in the United States, Italy and Spain. T cells, B-cell-depleted T cells, or PBMCs supplied cDNA or gDNA.

The authors' processing: Nucleated cell counts were estimated from reference gene primer amplification. Method: immunoSEQ multiplex PCR; TCRdb's copy keeps in-frame clones and lacks some. V, J and clone size derive from that table, while D and trimming were established from the DNA sequence. The sample lists roughly 66,000 clones, 90% to 95% seen once, with approximately 7.9% in the top ten. Germline V lookup: CDR1 MGHDK, CDR2 SYGVNS. The CDR3 loop spans 14 amino acids. V gave up 6 bases and J gave up 4 bases; unmatched junction bases: 6. The sample taken for sequencing was peripheral blood. The rearrangement uses TRBV25-1 and TRBJ1-2, with 9 bases aligning to TRBD1. This TCR derives from a human donor in a cohort sampled during active COVID-19. The CDR3 DNA reads as TGTGCCAGCAGACGGACAGGGGTGGCCTATGGCTACACCTTC. It encodes CASRRTGVAYGYTF.